This T cell receptor beta chain was sequenced in a study of Graves' ophthalmopathy and Graves' hyperthyroidism. RNA transcripts were the source from which TCR beta CDR3 regions were amplified. Amplification began with first-round RT-PCR using HTBI primers, then second-round multiplex PCR was performed. TCRdb re-derived calls from the multiplex PCR reads in MiXCR, one entry per CDR3 protein. The profile shows about 550,000 distinct CDR3 sequences, about 35% of them singletons. Germline CDR1 reads LNHDA; CDR2 reads SQIVND (reference sequence). The CDR3 extends over 13 amino acids. Trimming stripped 4 bases from V and 2 bases from J, with 9 bases between.

The clonotype was recovered from an adult man with Graves' hyperthyroidism. The J gene is TRBJ2-7, the V gene TRBV19; D unresolved. Sequencing was done on a sample of peripheral blood or thyroid tissue (not recorded which). The CDR3 spells CASSKDGTYEQYF. CDR3 nucleotide sequence: TGTGCCAGTAGTAAGGACGGAACCTACGAGCAGTACTTC.